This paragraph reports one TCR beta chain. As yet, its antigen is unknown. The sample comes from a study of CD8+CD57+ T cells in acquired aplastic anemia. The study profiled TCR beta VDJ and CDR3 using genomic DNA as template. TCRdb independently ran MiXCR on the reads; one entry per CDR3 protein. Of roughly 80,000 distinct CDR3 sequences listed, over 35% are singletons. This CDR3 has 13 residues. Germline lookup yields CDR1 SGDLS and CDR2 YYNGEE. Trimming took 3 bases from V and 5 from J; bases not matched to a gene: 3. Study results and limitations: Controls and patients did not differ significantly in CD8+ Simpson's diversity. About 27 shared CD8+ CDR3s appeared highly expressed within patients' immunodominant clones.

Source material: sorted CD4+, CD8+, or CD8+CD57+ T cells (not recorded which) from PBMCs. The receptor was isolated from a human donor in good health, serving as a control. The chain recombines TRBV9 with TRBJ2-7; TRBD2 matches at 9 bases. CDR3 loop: CASSAAGGHEQYF. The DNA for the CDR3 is TGTGCCAGCAGCGCTGCGGGGGGGCACGAGCAGTACTTC.